The rows below give T cell receptor beta chains drawn from one sample of a study of glioma-infiltrating T cells. TCRdb re-analysed the multiplex PCR reads in MiXCR, keeping a single row per CDR3 protein. The table includes roughly 100,000 distinct CDR3 sequences, 35% to 50% detected once. What was sequenced was glioma tissue, nonneoplastic brain tissue, or PBMCs (not recorded which). All receptors derive from a human donor with low-grade glioma or glioblastoma, undergoing nonglioma brain surgery, or in good health (not recorded which). Each CDR3 is given with its conserved first and last residue. The D gene is left open where the match is weak. Rows may omit the clone size; those that give it use once, few, many or a size class.

>TRBV20-1|-|many|TRBJ2-3
TGCAGTGCTAGCGGGGGTACCACAGATACGCAGTATTTT
CSASGGTTDTQYF
>TRBV7-9|-|many|TRBJ2-2
TGTGCCAGCAGCTTAGGGGTCTCGAACACCGGGGAGCTGTTTTTT
CASSLGVSNTGELFF
>TRBV2|-|many|TRBJ2-4
TGTGCCAGCAGTGAAATGGCCAAAAACATTCAGTACTTC
CASSEMAKNIQYF
>TRBV5-8|-|few|TRBJ1-2
TGTGCCAGCAGCTTGGGGAGAATGACAGTCAAATTC
CASSLGRMTVKF
>TRBV5-1|TRBD1|-|TRBJ2-5
TGCGCCAGCAGCGGGGGATCGACAGGGTACCAAGAGGCCCAGTACTTC
CASSGGSTGYQEAQYF
>TRBV5-1|-|many|TRBJ2-1
TGCGCCAGCAGCCCGGACACAAGAGGAAGCTCCTACAATGAGCAGTTCTTC
CASSPDTRGSSYNEQFF
>TRBV5-4|-|many|TRBJ2-3
TGTGCCAGCAGCTTACAGGGAGAAGATACGCAGTATTTT
CASSLQGEDTQYF
>TRBV27|-|-|TRBJ2-4
TGTGCTAGCAGTTTATCCAGGAATGGGATTCAGTGCTTC
CASSLSRNGIQCF
>TRBV20-1|-|many|TRBJ2-3
TGCAGTGCTCGGTCGTCAAGCACAGATACGCAGTATTTT
CSARSSSTDTQYF
>TRBV6-1|-|-|TRBJ2-7
TGTGCCAGCAGTCACGGGGCGGTGGCATACGAGCAGTACTTC
CASSHGAVAYEQYF
>TRBV6-5|-|-|TRBJ1-5
TGTGCCAGCAGTTACACCAAGATCAATCAGCCCCAGCATTTT
CASSYTKINQPQHF
>TRBV7-2|TRBD1|-|TRBJ2-7
TGTGCCAGCAGCTTAGGAATCGGGACAGCCCACGAGCAGTACTTC
CASSLGIGTAHEQYF
>TRBV3-1|TRBD1|many|TRBJ2-7
TGTGCCAGCAAAGGACAGGGAGCCTACGAGCAGTACTTC
CASKGQGAYEQYF
>TRBV18|-|many|TRBJ1-4
TGTGCCAGCTCACCAGGGTTGGATGAAAAACTGTTTTTT
CASSPGLDEKLFF
>TRBV7-2|-|many|TRBJ2-1
TGTGCCAGCAGCCCCGGGTGGCGGAGTTCCTACAATGAGCAGTTCTTC
CASSPGWRSSYNEQFF
>TRBV3-1|TRBD2|many|TRBJ2-5
TGTGCCAGCAGCCAAATTGCGATAGCGGGAGGTATAGGTCAAGAGACCCAGTACTTC
CASSQIAIAGGIGQETQYF
>TRBV20-1|TRBD1|many|TRBJ2-7
TGCAGTGCTACGGGGACAGGGGTGCTCCAGCAGTACTTC
CSATGTGVLQQYF
>TRBV7-3|-|many|TRBJ1-1
TGTGCCAGCAGCTTAGGGCCCGCTAACACTGAAGCTTTCTTT
CASSLGPANTEAFF
>TRBV20-1|-|-|TRBJ2-7
TGCAGTGCTAGTCCTCGGGGGAGAAGGACCTACGAGCAGTACTTC
CSASPRGRRTYEQYF
>TRBV5-1|-|many|TRBJ1-6
TGCGCCAGCAGCTTGTCTGGCCCCCGGGATTCACCCCTCCACTTT
CASSLSGPRDSPLHF
>TRBV4-1|-|-|TRBJ2-5
TGCGCCAGCAGCCAAGGGGGGACCCAGTACTTC
CASSQGGTQYF
>TRBV2|-|many|TRBJ2-3
TGTGCCAGCAGTGAGGGCCCGAGAGGAACAGATACGCAGTATTTT
CASSEGPRGTDTQYF
>TRBV12-3/TRBV12-4|-|-|TRBJ2-5
TGTGCCAGCAGTTTGCAGGTCCTAGTGGAGACCCAGTACTTC
CASSLQVLVETQYF
>TRBV6-1|-|many|TRBJ1-4
TGTGCCAGCTCCGGGACGGGCAATGGAAAACTGTTTTTT
CASSGTGNGKLFF
>TRBV20-1|TRBD2|-|TRBJ2-7
TGCAGCGCTGCTGGACTAGCGGGAGAGGGGTTTGGGGAGCAGTACTTC
CSAAGLAGEGFGEQYF
>TRBV3-1|TRBD2|many|TRBJ2-5
TGTGCCAGCAGCCGCCGAGGACTAGCGGGTCAAGAGACCCAGTACTTC
CASSRRGLAGQETQYF
>TRBV27|-|many|TRBJ1-5
TGTGCCAGCAGTCGGTCCCCGCCGCTAAATCAGCCCCAGCATTTT
CASSRSPPLNQPQHF
>TRBV6-1|-|-|TRBJ2-7
TGTGCCCGCAGGGCCGTCCCGGGCCACGCGCCGTCCTTC
CARRAVPGHAPSF
>TRBV18|-|many|TRBJ1-1
TGTGCCAGCTCACTCCGGGAAACGAACACTGAAGCTTTCTTT
CASSLRETNTEAFF
>TRBV12-3/TRBV12-4|-|many|TRBJ1-1
TGTGCCAGCAGCTTTACTCGGGGCACTGAAGCTTTCTTT
CASSFTRGTEAFF
>TRBV7-2|TRBD1|many|TRBJ2-7
TGTGCCAGCAGCTTAGAAGTGTCTCCGGACAGGCCCTCCTACGAGCAGTACTTC
CASSLEVSPDRPSYEQYF
>TRBV7-3|-|few|TRBJ1-3
-
CASSRDVGSGNTIYF
>TRBV7-2|-|many|TRBJ2-7
TGTGCCAGCAGCTTGGCCGGGACATACTCCTACGAGCAGTACTTC
CASSLAGTYSYEQYF
>TRBV5-1|-|-|TRBJ1-1
TGCGCCAGAAGCGGGCAGACCCTCCGTTGGCTCTTT
CARSGQTLRWLF
>TRBV19|-|many|TRBJ1-2
TGTGCCAGTAGTATGGGGGGGGAAGGCTACACCTTC
CASSMGGEGYTF
>TRBV19|-|many|TRBJ2-2
TGTGCCAGTAGCTGGGGGGTTGGTACCGGGGAGCTGTTTTTT
CASSWGVGTGELFF
>TRBV6-6|-|-|TRBJ2-2
TGTACCAGCAGTGGGGAGGGGGTCACCGAGGAGCTGTTTTTT
CTSSGEGVTEELFF
>TRBV12-5|-|many|TRBJ2-1
TGTGCTAGTGGTTTCTCACCCATTGAGGGGGGGTACAATGAGCAGTTCTTC
CASGFSPIEGGYNEQFF
>TRBV11-3|-|few|TRBJ2-2
TGTGCCAGCAGCCCGAGAGACGGGAGTTTCAACACCGGGGAGCTGTTTTTT
CASSPRDGSFNTGELFF
>TRBV28|-|many|TRBJ1-6
TGTGCCAGCAGTCAGGGGAGCTCCTATAATTCACCCCTCCACTTT
CASSQGSSYNSPLHF
>TRBV4-2|TRBD2|many|TRBJ2-3
TGTGCCAGCAGCCCTAACCCGAGCGGGGTTTGGGGGGATACGCAGTATTTT
CASSPNPSGVWGDTQYF
>TRBV6-1|-|many|TRBJ2-1
TGTGCCAGCAGAAGGACAGTCCAGGAGCAGTTCTTC
CASRRTVQEQFF
>TRBV3-1|TRBD1|-|TRBJ1-2
TGTGCCAGCAGCCGGGACAGCGTGCATGGCTACACCTTC
CASSRDSVHGYTF
>TRBV5-5|-|few|TRBJ2-7
TGTGCCAGCAGCTGGGGACCGTCCTACGAGCAGTACTTC
CASSWGPSYEQYF
>TRBV7-9|TRBD1|many|TRBJ1-6
TGTGCCAGCAGCGGCGGGACAGATAATTCACCCCTCCACTTT
CASSGGTDNSPLHF
>TRBV5-1|-|many|TRBJ2-5
TGCGCCAGCAGCTGGACAGGGATACGGGGGGGCCAAGAGACCCAGTACTTC
CASSWTGIRGGQETQYF
>TRBV6-1|TRBD2|-|TRBJ2-4
TGTGCCAGCAGCGTAGGGACTAGCGGGGGGCCGGAAAACATTCAGTACTTC
CASSVGTSGGPENIQYF
>TRBV28|TRBD1|-|TRBJ2-5
TGTGCCAGAAGTTTAGCCACAGTAGACAGGGGGACCCAAGAGACCCAGTACTTC
CARSLATVDRGTQETQYF
>TRBV27|-|-|TRBJ1-1
TGTGCCAGCATTCTCAGTGGAGGGACTGGAGCTTTCTTT
CASILSGGTGAFF
>TRBV19|-|many|TRBJ1-5
TGTGCCAGTAGCCTAGGACAGAGGGTCGAGCAGCCCCAGCATTTT
CASSLGQRVEQPQHF
>TRBV2|-|-|TRBJ2-1
TGTGCCAGCACTAGGGACCCGGGGAGTGAGCAGTTCTTC
CASTRDPGSEQFF
>TRBV6-1|TRBD2|many|TRBJ2-5
TGTGCCAGCAGGGGGGGGTATATCGGAGAGACCCAGTACTTC
CASRGGYIGETQYF
>TRBV18|-|-|TRBJ2-3
TGTGCCAGCTCGTACAGGGTAAACCTCGATGGAGATACGCAGTATTTT
CASSYRVNLDGDTQYF
>TRBV6-2/TRBV6-3|-|many|TRBJ2-1
TGTGCCAGCAGCCAATACAGCTTTCCCGGGAACAATGAGCAGTTCTTC
CASSQYSFPGNNEQFF
>TRBV29-1|TRBD1|few|TRBJ1-2
TGCAGCGTTGGAGGGACAGGCTATGGCTACACCTTC
CSVGGTGYGYTF
>TRBV14|-|many|TRBJ1-1
TGTGCCAGCAGCCAAGTCGACAGAAGGAAAACTGAAGCTTTCTTT
CASSQVDRRKTEAFF
>TRBV6-2/TRBV6-3|TRBD2|-|TRBJ2-7
TGTGCCAGCAGTCCCAGCGGGAGCACCTACGAGCAGTACTTC
CASSPSGSTYEQYF